This TCR beta chain comes out of a study of cytomegalovirus exposure and HLA in healthy donors. Study-wide findings and caveats: A list of approximately 160 TCR beta chains associated with cytomegalovirus was given. Usually a TCR sequence was rare, but some public TCRs were found in many donors. CMV antigen specificity was confirmed in vitro for a few CMV-associated chains.

In the case of this clone: Its antigen is unidentified.

Only in-frame clones appear in the TCRdb table, and some are missing; sequencing was by immunoSEQ multiplex PCR. Of 150,000 to 200,000 clones listed, about 80% are singletons. The donors were members of the validation cohort, which comprised 90 to 150 subjects and was separate from the first cohort of more than 500 subjects. Germline lookup yields CDR1 SGHTA and CDR2 FQGNSA. CDR3 length: 15 residues. V shed 7 bases and J 1 base; nucleotides not matched to a gene: 9. This sequence originates from a man between 18 and 35 years old in good health and CMV-seropositive. The rearrangement links TRBV7-2 to TRBJ2-7; TRBD2 matches 8 bases. Sequencing was done on a sample of PBMCs. CDR3 in amino acids: CASITGASGSYEQYF. DNA of the CDR3: TGTGCCAGCATCACTGGGGCTAGCGGGTCCTACGAGCAGTACTTC.